This T cell receptor beta chain stems from a study of blood T cell repertoires in COVID-19. Across the whole study: COVID-19 samples collected from the United States, Italy and Spain covered acute and convalescent phases. PBMCs, B-cell-depleted T cells, or T cells were the source of the cDNA or gDNA that made up the material.

Recruits, aged about 18 to 100 years, lived in 25 or so US areas. Self-reported history from a screening survey and questionnaire set each donor's cohort. V lost 3 bases to trimming and J lost 6 bases, with 6 bases between them. The CDR3 covers 13 residues. CDR1 and CDR2 (germline): MNHEY, SMNVEV (reference sequence). Method: immunoSEQ multiplex PCR; TCRdb's copy keeps in-frame clones and lacks some. The sample has about 220,000 clones, around 83% seen once. The sequenced sample was PBMCs or T cells enriched from blood (not recorded which). The J gene is TRBJ1-6, the V gene TRBV27, with a tentative D call TRBD1 (5 bases). The clonotype comes from a woman aged 40 to 50 with acute COVID-19. DNA of the CDR3: TGTGCCAGCAGTTTTGGGGCTAATTCACCCCTCCACTTT. Amino acid sequence: CASSFGANSPLHF.